The sequence of this TCR beta chain was determined in a study of OX40 agonist ivuxolimab in advanced cancers. Study as a whole: Three patients, one with hepatocellular carcinoma and two with cutaneous melanoma, responded partially. Study observations and caveats: Researchers did not establish what antigens the expanded peripheral T cells target.

Here immunoSEQ multiplex PCR was the method, and the copy in TCRdb shows in-frame clones only, minus some. The table has some 14,000 clones, 60% to 85% seen once. The CDR3 has 15 residues. Germline V gives CDR1 SNHLY, CDR2 FYNNEI. V was cut by 6 bases and J by 4 bases, with 17 bases left in between. Worth noting for this clone: Antigen specificity is unknown.

Source: CD4+ or CD8+ T cells sorted from blood, taken in a trial of the OX40 agonist ivuxolimab. V and J are TRBV2 and TRBJ2-3, with a possible D match to TRBD2 (5 bases). The clonotype originates from an adult with an advanced solid tumor such as melanoma, head and neck, liver or kidney cancer. The CDR3 reads CASRAVRERADTQYF. CDR3 in DNA: TGTGCCAGCAGAGCGGTTAGGGAGAGGGCAGATACGCAGTATTTT.